This T cell receptor (beta chain) was sequenced during a study of blood T cell repertoires in COVID-19 (dated by TCRdb to the early 2020s). About the full investigation: Samples from collaborators originated in the United States, Italy and Spain and spanned both the acute and convalescent phases of COVID-19. The material from the prospective study consisted of cDNA or gDNA derived from T cells, B-cell-depleted T cells, or PBMCs. Subjects who had been exposed to COVID-19, were actively infected with it, or had recovered from it provided the deeply sampled blood TCRbeta repertoires that made up the dataset. A freely available public database, intended as a resource for researchers studying the immune response to SARS-CoV-2, is where the repertoires were released. Samples were obtained from the ongoing ImmuneRACE study (first 160 participants) and from over 1,000 subjects provided by 6 global collaborators. A de-identified subject ID, COVID-19 status, age in years and sex were almost always included in the sample metadata. Where HLA class I and class II types were available, the types were taken from metadata supplied by the sample provider, not from assay-based typing. What the authors observed across the whole study: The quantity of clinical and demographic metadata differed by source and by participant and was supplied without curation.

Collaborating institutions collected whole blood in K2EDTA tubes following their own protocols. Collaborator samples were shipped for TCRbeta analysis as frozen whole blood, isolated PBMCs, or DNA extracted from either sample type. The immunoSEQ Assay, a bias-controlled multiplex PCR, was used to amplify TCRbeta CDR3 regions from genomic DNA. The paper's data handling went like this. Within the assay, amplification of reference gene primers was used to estimate how many nucleated cells each sample contained. To quantify the absolute abundance of each unique TCRbeta CDR3 rearrangement, sequence reads were collapsed and filtered. Productive Simpson clonality was computed per sample as the square root of Simpson's diversity index over productive rearrangements. TCRdb mirrors the immuneACCESS table, restricted to in-frame sequences. Some clones are absent from its copies; in checked studies, under half trace to an unresolved V gene, and the reason for the others is unknown. V and J calls and clone size are copied from that table; D and trimming were computed from the DNA. The sample data list just under 65,000 clones, and approximately 86% of these were observed just once. Of the sample, less than 1.5% is held by the ten largest clones.

CDR1 LNHNV and CDR2 YYDKDF were looked up in the germline V gene (reference sequence). V is trimmed back by 8 bases and J by 5 bases, and the junction contains 12 bases that no gene match accounts for. The CDR3 holds 15 amino acids from the cysteine to the phenylalanine. The sequence is cut down to CDR3 DNA, 45 bases in frame from base 1. Concerning this clone: No antigen is known for it. No much larger clonotype is one base removed from it; base qualities were not supplied.

The sequence was obtained from a man between 35 and 55 years old with acute or convalescent COVID-19. Sequences were obtained from peripheral blood. Recombination linked TRBV15 to TRBJ1-1, and 9 junctional nucleotides match TRBD1. The sequenced DNA: TGTGCCACCGGAACAGGGGGCGGGAAAAGGACTGAAGCTTTCTTT. This sequence encodes CATGTGGGKRTEAFF. Outside the CDR3, residues come from the reference TRBV15 and TRBJ1-1 proteins, so the full variable domain is: DAMVIQNPRYQVTQFGKPVTLSCSQTLNHNVMYWYQQKSSQAPKLLFHYYDKDFNNEADTPDNFQSRRPNTSFCFLDIRSPGLGDTAMYLCATGTGGGKRTEAFFGQGTRLTVV.